Sequencing of this T cell receptor beta chain was carried out in a study of early T cells in non-severe SARS-CoV-2 infection. Study-level results: Matching against VDJdb likely underestimated virus-specific expansions, favoring anti-spike CD8.

Trimming shortened V by 3 bases and J by 0 bases, and 12 bases separated the two germline ends. In germline, CDR1 is MDHEN, CDR2 SYDVKM. The CDR3 runs 16 residues. Unique molecular identifiers were affixed to single, distinct cDNA molecules. TCRdb reanalysed the 5' RACE reads using MiXCR and keeps one entry per CDR3 protein. The profile shows fewer than 85,000 distinct CDR3 sequences, roughly 10% of them singletons. In this sample, this clonotype turned up a few times. The antigen remains undetermined. The V and J genes are TRBV28 and TRBJ2-4; tentative D call: TRBD1 (6 bases). This TCR was recovered from an adult who was a healthcare worker with PCR-confirmed SARS-CoV-2 infection or an uninfected control (not recorded which). The specimen was whole blood, collected at baseline. The CDR3 DNA reads as TGTGCCAGCAGTTTCCCCGGGACACTAGCCAAAAACATTCAGTACTTC. Protein: CASSFPGTLAKNIQYF.